This T cell receptor beta chain was documented in a study of shared clonotypes between healthy human individuals. The CDR3 loop spans 11 amino acids. CDR1 is SNHLY, CDR2 FYNNEI, per germline. Trimming removed 5 bases at V and 1 base at J, with 3 bases between. Splitting the CD4+ cells yielded a CD45RA+ naive subset and a CD45RA-negative memory subset. Data came from immunoSEQ multiplex PCR; TCRdb stores just in-frame clones and leaves some out. The table has about 960,000 clones, about three quarters seen once. Comments on this clone: Its antigen is not known. Other nucleotide sequences in the sample specify the same CDR3.

The study's findings and limits: Apart from blood, nothing was sampled; tissue repertoires likely differ. Naive CD4 clonotypes were shared across several donors at around 5.4%.

This chain connects TRBV2 to TRBJ2-7; D not certain. The sequence was obtained from a man younger than 35 in good health. Sequencing used memory CD4+ T cells sorted from blood. Specified subset: CD45RA-negative fraction. The CDR3 DNA is TGTGCCAGCAGTACATCCTACGAGCAGTACTTC. Translation: CASSTSYEQYF.